One and the same sample provided the 10 T cell receptor beta chains below, sequenced in a study of shared clonotypes between healthy human individuals. The naive CD8 fraction comprised CD45RO-negative cells positively selected for CCR7 and excluded terminally differentiated effector memory CD45RA+ cells. Assay: immunoSEQ multiplex PCR; the TCRdb copy retains only in-frame clones and omits some. This sample yields approximately 2,200,000 clones, of which about 93% are seen a single time; 1.5% to 2% belongs to the top ten. The specimen was naive CD8+ T cells from PBMCs. Receptor source: a man younger than 35 in good health. Some clones in this sample may be carry-over from other donors' samples.

This rearrangement joins TRBV27 to TRBJ2-1, with no clear D. V was cut by 3 bases and J by 5 bases, with 14 bases left in between. Germline V gene lookup returns CDR1 MNHEY and CDR2 SMNVEV (reference sequence). This CDR3 has 15 residues. The CDR3 spells CASSFTEGSDNEQFF. Here the CDR3 DNA reads TGTGCCAGCAGTTTTACAGAAGGTTCGGACAATGAGCAGTTCTTC.

This sequence joins TRBV7-6 and TRBJ2-7, with 7 bases fitting TRBD1. V was pared by 5 bases and J by 8 bases, with 12 bases of the junction left unmatched. Germline V gene sequence: CDR1 SGHVS, CDR2 FNYEAQ. The CDR3 is 14 residues long. The CDR3: CASSPTTGSPQQYF. Written as DNA, the CDR3 is TGTGCCAGCAGCCCAACGACAGGGTCCCCCCAGCAGTACTTC.

This chain links TRBV11-3 with TRBJ2-1; no definite D call. There are 12 residues in the CDR3. Per the germline V gene, CDR1 is SGHNT and CDR2 is YENEEA. Trimming left V 1 base short and J 9 bases short, with 7 bases between. The CDR3 sequence is CASSLVPPEQFF. CDR3 in DNA: TGTGCCAGCAGCTTAGTCCCGCCTGAGCAGTTCTTC.

This clone was detected only once. The chain links TRBV11-1 to TRBJ2-7, with TRBD1 matching over 8 bases. The germline V gene has CDR1 SGHAT and CDR2 FQDESV (reference sequence). The CDR3 loop spans 14 amino acids. V lost 3 bases to trimming and J lost 4 bases; unmatched junction nucleotides: 5. CDR3 coding DNA: TGTGCCAGCAGCTTGGGCAGGGGGCGGTACGAGCAGTACTTC. It is translated as CASSLGRGRYEQYF.

This sequence joins TRBV5-4 and TRBJ2-2; no clear D gene. Germline loops: CDR1 SGHNT, CDR2 YYREEE (reference sequence). The CDR3 is 11 residues long. The V end was cut by 4 bases, the J end by 8 bases, with 6 bases between. The CDR3 loop reads CASSIRGELFF. The CDR3 DNA follows: TGTGCCAGCAGCATAAGAGGGGAGCTGTTTTTT. The full variable domain, completed using reference TRBV5-4 and TRBJ2-2, is ETGVTQSPTHLIKTRGQQVTLRCSSQSGHNTVSWYQQALGQGPQFIFQYYREEENGRGNFPPRFSGLQFPNYSSELNVNALELDDSALYLCASSIRGELFFGEGSRLTVL.

The J gene is TRBJ2-5, the V gene TRBV27, with D possibly being TRBD1 (6 bases). Trimming pared 5 bases from V and 4 bases from J, leaving 17 bases between. Germline CDR1 is MNHEY and CDR2 is SMNVEV (reference sequence). CDR3 length equals 15 residues. CDR3 sequence: CASSPLVRGTETQYF. The CDR3 nucleotides are TGTGCCAGCAGTCCCCTGGTCAGGGGCACAGAGACCCAGTACTTC.

The rearrangement uses TRBV2 and TRBJ2-4, with D hard to call. Germline assignment: CDR1 SNHLY and CDR2 FYNNEI. The V and J ends lost 1 base and 9 bases respectively, with 13 bases between them. This CDR3 comprises 14 residues. The CDR3: CASSEGAVTVIQYF. In DNA form, the CDR3 reads TGTGCCAGCAGTGAAGGGGCCGTGACGGTCATTCAGTACTTC.

This chain connects TRBV10-3 to TRBJ1-3; 8 bases line up with TRBD1. Trimming took 7 bases from V and 3 from J; bases not matched to a gene: 5. Per the germline V gene, CDR1 is ENHRY and CDR2 is SYGVKD. The CDR3 contains 14 residues. In DNA form, the CDR3 reads TGTGCCATCAATACAGGGGGAAGTGGAAACACCATATATTTT. This codes for CAINTGGSGNTIYF.

The V and J genes are TRBV6-4 and TRBJ2-6, with D maybe TRBD2 (6 bases). V was cut by 4 bases and J by 2 bases, with 9 bases left in between. In germline, CDR1 is MRHNA, CDR2 SNTAGT. The CDR3 is 15 residues long. CDR3 nucleotide sequence: TGTGCCAGCAGTGTTGGAGGGGCTGGGGCCAACGTCCTGACTTTC. Its protein is CASSVGGAGANVLTF.

The chain employs TRBV28 and TRBJ2-7; 8 positions agree with TRBD2. After removal of 3 bases from V and 3 bases from J, the junction contained 4 bases not matched to a gene. Germline-derived CDR1 and CDR2 are MDHEN and SYDVKM. This CDR3 spans 14 amino acids. The CDR3 DNA reads TGTGCCAGCAGTTTTAGCGGGATGGGCTACGAGCAGTACTTC. Its translation: CASSFSGMGYEQYF. Drawing the rest from reference TRBV28 and TRBJ2-7, the complete variable domain is DVKVTQSSRYLVKRTGEKVFLECVQDMDHENMFWYRQDPGLGLRLIYFSYDVKMKEKGDIPEGYSVSREKKERFSLILESASTNQTSMYLCASSFSGMGYEQYFGPGTRLTVT.